This T cell receptor beta chain emerged from a study of T cells in Graves' hyperthyroidism and ophthalmopathy (dated by TCRdb to the late 2010s). Describing the broader study: Peripheral blood samples were taken at the time of initial diagnosis, prior to any treatment. A discovery cohort of about a hundred patients, 43 with Graves' ophthalmopathy and 55 to 60 with stable Graves' hyperthyroidism, was used to find distinguishing TCR V-J signatures. Prospective prediction of ophthalmopathy was tested in an independent validation cohort consisting of some 19 hyperthyroidism patients and some 16 patients who later progressed to ophthalmopathy. For training and testing, the approximately 92 patients in the discovery cohort were randomly divided in a 7:3 ratio. The study also compared thyroid tissue and blood T-cell repertoires from over 5 Graves' hyperthyroidism patients. Following sampling, methimazole starting at 30 mg daily was given to hyperthyroidism patients, and high-dose intravenous methylprednisolone was given to ophthalmopathy patients. According to the paper, TCR Vbeta CDR3 sequencing was carried out on 135 peripheral blood samples, which came from under 50 ophthalmopathy, around 75 hyperthyroidism and around 17 progressor patients.

From the cysteine up to the phenylalanine, the CDR3 has a length of 18 residues. Only the CDR3 portion is preserved as DNA: 54 bases, with reading frame beginning at the first base. The germline V gene supplies CDR1 LGHNA and CDR2 YSLEER. Trimming at the junction amounts to 1 base on V and 5 bases on J, and the germline ends lie 20 bases apart. Hyperthyroidism patients were newly diagnosed, had a disease duration of under 2 months, and were aged 18 to 65 years. Any patient with an uncontrolled infection, another autoimmune disease, pregnancy or lactation was excluded. Clinical symptoms, serum thyroxine and TRAb, thyroid ultrasound, and orbital computed tomography formed the basis for the diagnoses. Blood from progressor patients was drawn when they were first diagnosed with hyperthyroidism, before any ophthalmopathy symptoms appeared. Ficoll-Paque density gradient centrifugation was used to isolate PBMCs from around 10 ml of fresh peripheral blood. Progressor patients were initially diagnosed with Graves' hyperthyroidism and developed ophthalmopathy during follow-up. Total RNA was extracted using Trizol reagent, and RNA quality was assessed on an Agilent 2100 Bioanalyzer.

Regarding this clonotype: This receptor's antigen is unknown. No base qualities exist here, and no much larger clone lies one base off it.

Overall study results and their limits: Most expanded thyroid clonotypes (frequency above 0.001) were also found in blood, which suggests that blood repertoires may mirror thyroid immune responses. Sample size was not statistically predetermined, and investigators were not blinded to group allocation. During validation, the model predicted progression to ophthalmopathy a median of around 7 months ahead of onset, with roughly 65% sensitivity and 72.22% specificity. A 13 V-J signature model separated ophthalmopathy from stable hyperthyroidism, with nearly 90% sensitivity and roughly 81% specificity in cross-validation and 80%/75% in testing.

The TCR beta CDR3 regions were amplified from the RNA transcripts. The TCR CDR3 was subjected to a first round of RT-PCR using the HTBI primer set and the Qiagen OneStep RT-PCR kit. Libraries were constructed in a second round of multiplex PCR, after which size selection and purification were carried out. Sequencing of the libraries was done on an Illumina HiSeq2000 using paired-end 100 bp reads. As for how the authors treated the data: SOAPnuke was used to process the raw data, with reads discarded if the reads contained adapters or uncalled bases, had a mean Phred below 15, or lacked an exact constant-primer or identifier match. COPE v1.2.5 was used to merge the high-quality paired reads, and each unique nucleotide sequence was defined as a clonotype. MiTCR v1.1 was used to align the clonotypes against IMGT TRBV, TRBD and TRBJ reference segments. Analysis was restricted to V-J combinations with a frequency above 0.0001, which covered about 99% of repertoires. A TCS score was defined as the ratio between F50 (clonal expansion) and ExV (chaos), using BLOSUM62-based TCRdist between CDR3 peptides within each V-J. Welch's t-statistics and random forest reduced around 510 V-J features to roughly 13, which were used in a naive Bayes classifier (R e1071). TCRdb cleaned the public reads at Q25 with fastp, built clones with MiXCR and kept in-frame beta chains. Each entry is one CDR3 protein sequence, shown with its most common DNA and genes. For this entry, the V and J calls and clone size follow TCRdb and not the study's own pipeline. This sample is represented by 250,000 to 300,000 distinct CDR3 sequences; 13% of them were singletons. Almost 8% of the sample rests with the top ten.

The material sequenced was blood. The TCR sequence derives from a woman under 40 with Graves' hyperthyroidism that later progressed to Graves' ophthalmopathy. Recombination linked TRBV4-3 to TRBJ2-2; TRBD1 is a weak D gene call, 7 bases matching. The CDR3 amino acid sequence is: CASSQGVQSGGRTGELFF. The nucleotides are TGCGCCAGCAGCCAAGGGGTCCAGTCAGGGGGGCGGACCGGGGAGCTGTTTTTT.